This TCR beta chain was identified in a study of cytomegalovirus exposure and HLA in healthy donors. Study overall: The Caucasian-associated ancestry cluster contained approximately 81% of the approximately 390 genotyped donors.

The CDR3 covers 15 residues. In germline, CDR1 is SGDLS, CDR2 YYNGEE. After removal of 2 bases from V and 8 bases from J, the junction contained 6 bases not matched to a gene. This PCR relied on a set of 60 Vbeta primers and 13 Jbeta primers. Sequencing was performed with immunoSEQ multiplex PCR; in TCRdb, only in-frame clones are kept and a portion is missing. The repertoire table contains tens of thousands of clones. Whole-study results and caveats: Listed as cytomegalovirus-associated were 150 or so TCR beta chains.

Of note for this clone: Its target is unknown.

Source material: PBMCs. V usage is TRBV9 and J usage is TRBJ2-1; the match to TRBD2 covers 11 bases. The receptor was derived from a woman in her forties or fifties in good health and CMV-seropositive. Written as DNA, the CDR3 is TGTGCCAGCAGCGTTAGCGGGAGGGCCAGGGATGAGCAGTTCTTC. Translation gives CASSVSGRARDEQFF.